This passage covers 21 T cell receptor beta chains from one sample sequenced in a study of cytomegalovirus exposure and HLA in healthy donors (dated by TCRdb to 2015 to 2018). The library was prepared using the immunoSEQ multiplex PCR assay. The multiplex PCR relied on a mix of 60 forward primers for TCR Vbeta segments and 13 reverse primers for TCR Jbeta segments. Entries here come from immuneACCESS through TCRdb and include only in-frame sequences with V and J called. Some clones fail to appear in such tables; in the studies checked, an unresolved V gene covers under half of the shortfall, and the cause of the remainder is unknown. Here the sample has over 150,000 clones; approximately 79% occur a single time. The ten top clones hold about 1.6% of the sample. Sequencing was done on a sample of PBMCs. Receptors were obtained from a woman between 18 and 30 years old in good health and CMV-seronegative.

The V gene is TRBV9, the J gene TRBJ2-7; maybe TRBD2 (6 bases). V gave up 4 bases and J gave up 4 bases, with 15 bases separating them. The CDR3 totals 14 residues. The germline gives CDR1 SGDLS, CDR2 YYNGEE. In DNA, the CDR3 is TGTGCCAGCAGCCCCCTTCTCGGGAGATACGAGCAGTACTTC. This sequence encodes CASSPLLGRYEQYF.

This rearrangement joins TRBV18 to TRBJ1-1; 10 bases are a match to TRBD1. Germline V CDR1 and CDR2: KGHSH, LQKENI. This CDR3 is 15 amino acids long. V gave up 3 bases and J gave up 5 bases; unmatched junction bases: 6. CDR3 in DNA: TGTGCCAGCTCACCGGGGGACAGGGGATGGACTGAAGCTTTCTTT. Amino acids: CASSPGDRGWTEAFF.

The CDR3 coding sequence is TGTGCCAGCAGCTTGTTAGGGGGCGGTGAAGCTTTCTTT. Translated: CASSLLGGGEAFF. V usage is TRBV5-5 and J usage is TRBJ1-1; 7 bases align to TRBD1. The CDR3 has 13 amino acids. CDR1 and CDR2 (germline): SGHKS, YYEKEE (reference sequence). Trimming cost V 1 base and J 7 bases; bases outside gene matches: 4.

This chain joins TRBV5-1 and TRBJ2-3; 7 nucleotides match TRBD1. There are 14 residues in the CDR3. V trimming: 4 bases; J trimming: 1 base; junction bases outside the gene matches: 3. Germline V lookup: CDR1 SGHRS, CDR2 YFSETQ. CDR3 nucleotides: TGCGCCAGCAGCCTGGGACAGCGCACAGATACGCAGTATTTT. Its translation is CASSLGQRTDTQYF.

The J gene is TRBJ2-7, the V gene TRBV28; D is possibly TRBD1 (6 bases). This CDR3 has 13 amino acids. Germline V gene sequence: CDR1 MDHEN, CDR2 SYDVKM. V dropped 4 bases and J dropped 0 bases, with 7 bases sitting between them. The CDR3 region is CASSWDTSYEQYF. The CDR3 bases are TGTGCCAGCAGTTGGGACACCTCCTACGAGCAGTACTTC.

This rearrangement joins TRBV27 to TRBJ1-4, with a weak D call TRBD1 (6 bases). The CDR3 covers 14 residues. CDR1 is MNHEY, CDR2 SMNVEV, per germline (reference sequence). Trimming removed 5 bases from V and 4 bases from J, with 11 bases in between. The CDR3 loop reads CASSTYRVNEKLFF. CDR3 DNA: TGTGCCAGCAGTACCTACAGGGTTAATGAAAAACTGTTTTTT.

The chain has TRBV19 and TRBJ2-7, with a weak D call TRBD2 (5 bases). Germline values: CDR1 LNHDA, CDR2 SQIVND (reference sequence). This CDR3 is built from 14 residues. Trimming removed 4 bases from V and 3 bases from J, with 13 bases in between. CDR3 in amino acids: CASSRPGKGYEQYF. CDR3 in DNA: TGTGCCAGTAGTAGACCGGGAAAGGGCTACGAGCAGTACTTC.

The chain links TRBV7-9 to TRBJ2-7; 8 nucleotides agree with TRBD2. This CDR3 has 13 amino acids. Trimming at V came to 1 base and at J to 13 bases, leaving 9 bases not matched to a gene. In germline, CDR1 is SEHNR, CDR2 FQNEAQ (reference sequence). The CDR3 bases are TGTGCCAGCAGCTTAGGGCCGGGGGGGACGGCCTACTTC. Its translation is CASSLGPGGTAYF.

V and J are TRBV7-8 and TRBJ1-5; maybe TRBD1 (5 bases). The CDR3 is 12 amino acids. Germline V gene sequence: CDR1 SGHVS, CDR2 FQNEAQ. The CDR3 DNA sequence: TGTGCTACAGGTCTTCGGGATCAGCCCCAGCATTTT. Its translation: CATGLRDQPQHF.

V is TRBV4-2 and J is TRBJ2-1, with a weak D call TRBD2 (6 bases). Trimming pared 0 bases from V and 8 bases from J, leaving 17 bases between. Germline CDR1 reads LGHNA; CDR2 reads YNFKEQ. The CDR3 is 16 amino acids. DNA of the CDR3: TGTGCCAGCAGCCAAGATTTTGGCGGGGTGCGCGATGAGCAGTTCTTC. Translation gives CASSQDFGGVRDEQFF.

This sequence joins TRBV27 and TRBJ2-5; TRBD2 agrees at 8 bases. V shed 4 bases, J shed 1 base, and the junction held 8 bases outside the gene matches. The CDR3 totals 16 residues. From germline, CDR1 is MNHEY and CDR2 SMNVEV (reference sequence). CDR3 in amino acids: CASSSRVAGFQETQYF. In DNA, the CDR3 is TGTGCCAGCAGTTCGCGAGTAGCGGGGTTCCAAGAGACCCAGTACTTC.

The rearrangement uses TRBV7-9 and TRBJ1-1; D gene uncertain. CDR1 SEHNR and CDR2 FQNEAQ come from the germline V gene (reference sequence). This CDR3 is 16 amino acids long. Trimming cost V 5 bases and J 0 bases, with 16 bases left between them. The CDR3 loop reads CASSRGTTGLNTEAFF. CDR3 in DNA: TGTGCCAGCAGCCGAGGTACAACTGGGTTGAACACTGAAGCTTTCTTT.

The CDR3 bases are TGCGCCAGCAGCTCCAGGGGAGGGCCGTTGGAGACCCAGTACTTC. Protein sequence: CASSSRGGPLETQYF. V is TRBV5-1 and J is TRBJ2-5; D perhaps matches TRBD2 (7 bases). Germline CDR1 SGHRS, CDR2 YFSETQ. This CDR3 has 15 amino acids. Trimming pared 3 bases from V and 5 bases from J, leaving 17 bases between.

V usage is TRBV7-9 and J usage is TRBJ1-1; tentative D call: TRBD1 (5 bases). CDR3 length: 11 residues. V lost 1 base, J lost 11 bases, and 8 bases lay in between. Germline-derived CDR1 and CDR2 are SEHNR and FQNEAQ (reference sequence). Written as DNA, the CDR3 is TGTGCCAGCAGCTTAGGCGGGGGGGCTTTCTTT. This codes for CASSLGGGAFF.

The chain carries TRBV10-1 and TRBJ2-3; TRBD2 matches 14 bases. Germline V gene lookup returns CDR1 WNHNN and CDR2 SYGVQD (reference sequence). The ends lost 3 bases at V and 6 bases at J; junction bases unmatched: 5. The CDR3 length is 16 residues. DNA for the CDR3: TGCGCCAGCAGTGACCCCGGGACTAGCGGGAGTGATACGCAGTATTTT. Residues: CASSDPGTSGSDTQYF.

The V gene is TRBV6-1, the J gene TRBJ2-1, with 9 bases matching TRBD1. The CDR3 spans 15 residues. The germline V gene encodes CDR1 MNHNS and CDR2 SASEGT. V was pared by 8 bases and J by 7 bases, with 12 bases of the junction left unmatched. Here the CDR3 DNA reads TGTGCCAGCGGGGAGGGGACAGGGATTCGAAATGAGCAGTTCTTC. It encodes CASGEGTGIRNEQFF.

The chain employs TRBV10-2 and TRBJ1-5; no clear D gene. Germline V gene sequence: CDR1 WSHSY, CDR2 SAAADI. V was pared by 6 bases and J by 3 bases, with 9 bases between. The CDR3 covers 13 residues. The chain's CDR3 is CASRSGYNQPQHF. The CDR3, as DNA: TGCGCCAGCAGGTCGGGGTACAATCAGCCCCAGCATTTT.

This clone was counted between two and nine times. V and J are TRBV5-6 and TRBJ2-7; D remains unclear. Trimming shortened V by 0 bases and J by 4 bases, and 8 bases separated the two germline ends. The germline gives CDR1 SGHDT, CDR2 YYEEEE. The CDR3 extends over 13 amino acids. In nucleotides, the CDR3 is TGTGCCAGCAGCTTGGAGACTTATTACGAGCAGTACTTC. Its protein product is CASSLETYYEQYF.

This chain joins TRBV4-2 and TRBJ2-1, with 8 bases matching TRBD1. Germline CDR1 is LGHNA and CDR2 is YNFKEQ. The junction had 9 bases not matched to a gene; V was cut back by 2 bases and J by 6 bases. The CDR3 is made up of 16 amino acids. Here the CDR3 reads CASSQLRQGFSNEQFF. DNA of the CDR3: TGTGCCAGCAGCCAACTACGACAGGGGTTTAGCAATGAGCAGTTCTTC.

The gene calls are TRBV5-1 and TRBJ1-2; TRBD1 might be the D (5 bases). Germline V gene data show CDR1 as SGHRS and CDR2 as YFSETQ. V lost 7 bases and J lost 2, with 9 bases in between. CDR3 length equals 12 residues. The CDR3 reads CASSGVNYGYTF. The CDR3 DNA reads TGCGCCAGCTCGGGGGTAAACTATGGCTACACCTTC.

This chain links TRBV19 with TRBJ1-4; D unclear. V was shortened by 3 bases and J by 8 bases, with 16 bases between the two germline ends. Per germline, CDR1 LNHDA and CDR2 SQIVND (reference sequence). The CDR3 covers 15 residues. In DNA form, the CDR3 reads TGTGCCAGTAGTATTCCTGACACTTTCTCCGAAAAACTGTTTTTT. Translated, it gives CASSIPDTFSEKLFF.